This entry is about one T cell receptor (beta chain). Its antigen remains unidentified. With 60 Vbeta and 13 Jbeta primers, the PCR was carried out. Some clones are missing from TCRdb's copy, which holds only in-frame ones; the method was immunoSEQ multiplex PCR. The sample has about 69,000 clones; under 80% are singletons. The data belong to a study of cytomegalovirus exposure and HLA in healthy donors. About the study: Most donors, 81% of several hundred genotyped, fell in the Caucasian-associated ancestry cluster. Study-level findings and limits: In a later analysis, TCR association rates varied by HLA locus: DRB1 most, HLA-C fewest. Certain indistinguishable V segments, among them TRBV6-2 and TRBV6-3, were excluded.

Germline values: CDR1 MNHEY, CDR2 SVGAGI. This CDR3 has 13 residues. V lost 6 bases and J lost 2; bases outside the gene matches: 3. The V call is TRBV6-5, the J call TRBJ2-5, with 7 nucleotides matching TRBD1. The clonotype comes from a male donor in good health and CMV-seropositive. Sequenced material: PBMCs. CDR3 sequence reads: CASRARGQETQYF. The CDR3 DNA sequence: TGTGCCAGCAGAGCCAGGGGGCAAGAGACCCAGTACTTC.